The 3 T cell receptor beta chains listed next were all sequenced from one sample in a study of control samples from healthy donors and cancer patients. Profiling relied on immunoSEQ multiplex PCR, and the TCRdb table lists in-frame clones only, not all of them. This table has about 150,000 clones, 75% to 90% appearing once. The sample was blood. These receptors were collected from a man aged 25-45 years in good health.

The chain carries TRBV6-6 and TRBJ1-6; D is possibly TRBD1 (5 bases). The CDR3 has 17 amino acids. Per the germline V gene, CDR1 is MNHNY and CDR2 is SVGAGI (reference sequence). V lost 5 bases, J lost 7 bases, and 21 bases lay in between. The CDR3 bases are TGTGCCAGCAGTCCCCGGGGGGGAACCCGGTTAAATTCACCCCTCCACTTT. Its translation: CASSPRGGTRLNSPLHF.

The sample holds one count of this clone. The gene calls are TRBV11-3 and TRBJ2-7; D remains ambiguous. V lost 2 bases to trimming and J lost 2 bases, with 13 bases between them. The CDR3 has 15 amino acids. In germline, CDR1 is SGHNT, CDR2 YENEEA. CDR3 DNA sequence: TGTGCCAGCAGCTTATTTAAAGGTGGAACCTACGAGCAGTACTTC. It translates to CASSLFKGGTYEQYF. Based on the CDR3 plus reference TRBV11-3 and TRBJ2-7, the full variable domain is EAGVVQSPRYKIIEKKQPVAFWCNPISGHNTLYWYLQNLGQGPELLIRYENEEAVDDSQLPKDRFSAERLKGVDSTLKIQPAELGDSAVYLCASSLFKGGTYEQYFGPGTRLTVT.

V and J are TRBV6-2 or TRBV6-3 and TRBJ1-1; 8 bases agree with TRBD1. Germline trimming cut 5 bases from V and 0 bases from J; bases unmatched to any gene: 2. The germline gives CDR1 MNHEY, CDR2 SVGEGT. The CDR3 has 14 amino acids. The CDR3 DNA reads as TGTGCCAGCAGTCGACAGGGGTTGAACACTGAAGCTTTCTTT. It specifies CASSRQGLNTEAFF.